This TCR beta chain was found in a study of lung T cells in sarcoidosis with Löfgren's syndrome. In TCRdb, the reads were re-called with MiXCR into one record per CDR3 protein. The sample has 7,000 to 9,000 distinct CDR3 sequences, around 21% seen once. V lost 1 base, J lost 4 bases, and 8 bases lay in between. Germline assignment: CDR1 SEHNR and CDR2 FQNEAQ (reference sequence). There are 14 residues in the CDR3. This clonotype was seen ten or more times. Sequencing was done on a sample of CD4+ T cells from bronchoalveolar lavage fluid. The clonotype was recovered from a human donor with sarcoidosis (Löfgren's syndrome or another form), or a control subject (not recorded which). V usage is TRBV7-9 and J usage is TRBJ1-3, with D tentatively TRBD1 (6 bases). CDR3 in amino acids: CASSLGGLGNTIYF. CDR3 in DNA: TGTGCCAGCAGCTTAGGGGGGCTCGGAAACACCATATATTTT.